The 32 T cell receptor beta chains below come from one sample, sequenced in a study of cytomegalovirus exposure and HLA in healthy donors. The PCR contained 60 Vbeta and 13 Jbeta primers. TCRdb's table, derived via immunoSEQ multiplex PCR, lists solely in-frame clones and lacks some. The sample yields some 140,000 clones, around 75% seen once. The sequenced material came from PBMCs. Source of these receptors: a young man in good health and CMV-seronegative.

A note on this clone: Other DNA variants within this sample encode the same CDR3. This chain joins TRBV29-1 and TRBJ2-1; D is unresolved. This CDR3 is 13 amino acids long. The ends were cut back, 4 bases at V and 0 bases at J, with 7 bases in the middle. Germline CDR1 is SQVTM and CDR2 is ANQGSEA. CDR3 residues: CSVGNSSYNEQFF. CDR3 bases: TGCAGCGTTGGTAATTCCTCCTACAATGAGCAGTTCTTC.

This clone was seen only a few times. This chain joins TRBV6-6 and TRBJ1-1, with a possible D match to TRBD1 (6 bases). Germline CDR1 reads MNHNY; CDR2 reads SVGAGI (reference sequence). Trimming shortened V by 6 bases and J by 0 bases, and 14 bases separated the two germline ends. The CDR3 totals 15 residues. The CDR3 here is CASSRQAGMNTEAFF. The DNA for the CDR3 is TGTGCCAGCAGCCGACAGGCTGGCATGAACACTGAAGCTTTCTTT.

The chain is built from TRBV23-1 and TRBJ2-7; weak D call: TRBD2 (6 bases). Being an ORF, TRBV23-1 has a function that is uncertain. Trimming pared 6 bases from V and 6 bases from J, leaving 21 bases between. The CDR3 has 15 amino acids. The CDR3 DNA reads TGCGCCAGCAGCCTCGAAACGGCGGGATCCGGCGAGCAGTACTTC. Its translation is CASSLETAGSGEQYF.

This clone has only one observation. CDR3 bases: TGTGCCAGCAGGACACCAGGGTTCGGCACAGATACGCAGTATTTT. Residues: CASRTPGFGTDTQYF. The V and J genes are TRBV28 and TRBJ2-3; perhaps TRBD1 as D (5 bases). CDR3 length: 15 residues. Trimming removed 6 bases at V and 1 base at J, with 14 bases between. Germline loops: CDR1 MDHEN, CDR2 SYDVKM.

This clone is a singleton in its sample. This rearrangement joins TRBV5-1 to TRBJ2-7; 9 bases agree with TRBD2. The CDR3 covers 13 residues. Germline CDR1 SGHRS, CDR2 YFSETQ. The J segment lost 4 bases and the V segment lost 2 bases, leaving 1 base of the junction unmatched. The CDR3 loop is CASSFSGGYEQYF. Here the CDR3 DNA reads TGCGCCAGCAGCTTTAGCGGGGGTTACGAGCAGTACTTC.

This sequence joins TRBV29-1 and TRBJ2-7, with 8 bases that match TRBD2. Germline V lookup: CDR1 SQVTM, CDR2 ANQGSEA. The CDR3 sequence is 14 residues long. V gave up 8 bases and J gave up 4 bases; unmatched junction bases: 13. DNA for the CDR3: TGCAGCCCCGGGAGGGCCCCCTGGGAGTACGAGCAGTACTTC. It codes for CSPGRAPWEYEQYF.

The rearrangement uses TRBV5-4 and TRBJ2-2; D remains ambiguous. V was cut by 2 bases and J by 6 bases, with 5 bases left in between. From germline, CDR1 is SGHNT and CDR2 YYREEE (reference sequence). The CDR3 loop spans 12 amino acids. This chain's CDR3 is CASSFRPGELFF. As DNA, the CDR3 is TGTGCCAGCAGCTTCCGTCCCGGGGAGCTGTTTTTT.

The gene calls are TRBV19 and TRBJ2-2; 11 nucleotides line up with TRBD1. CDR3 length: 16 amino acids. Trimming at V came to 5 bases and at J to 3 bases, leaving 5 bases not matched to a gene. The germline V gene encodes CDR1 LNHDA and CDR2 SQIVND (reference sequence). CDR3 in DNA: TGTGCCAGTAGTTACCGGGACAGGGGGGACACCGGGGAGCTGTTTTTT. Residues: CASSYRDRGDTGELFF.

The CDR3 loop reads CASSQDTRQGTQTQYF. Here the CDR3 DNA reads TGTGCCAGCAGCCAAGATACCCGGCAGGGCACACAGACCCAGTACTTC. The chain employs TRBV4-2 and TRBJ2-5, with D possibly being TRBD1 (5 bases). This CDR3 has 16 amino acids. V was clipped by 0 bases and J by 6 bases, with 17 bases between them. CDR1 is LGHNA and CDR2 is YNFKEQ in the germline V gene.

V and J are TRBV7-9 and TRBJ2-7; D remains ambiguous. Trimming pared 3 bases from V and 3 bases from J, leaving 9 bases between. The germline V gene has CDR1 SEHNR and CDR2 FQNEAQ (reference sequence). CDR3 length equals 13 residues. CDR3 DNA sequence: TGTGCCAGCAGCTTCACAGAAGACTACGAGCAGTACTTC. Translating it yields CASSFTEDYEQYF. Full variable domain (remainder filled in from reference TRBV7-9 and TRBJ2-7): DTGVSQNPRHKITKRGQNVTFRCDPISEHNRLYWYRQTLGQGPEFLTYFQNEAQLEKSRLLSDRFSAERPKGSFSTLEIQRTEQGDSAMYLCASSFTEDYEQYFGPGTRLTVT.

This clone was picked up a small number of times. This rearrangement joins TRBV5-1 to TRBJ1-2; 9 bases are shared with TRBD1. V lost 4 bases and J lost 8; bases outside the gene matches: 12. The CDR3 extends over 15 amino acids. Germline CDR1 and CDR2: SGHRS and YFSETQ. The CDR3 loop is CASSESGTGSAGYTF. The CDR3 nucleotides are TGCGCCAGCAGCGAATCCGGGACAGGGTCCGCGGGCTACACCTTC.

CDR3 nucleotides: TGTGCCTGGAACCCAGGGCTTAGCACAGATACGCAGTATTTT. It encodes CAWNPGLSTDTQYF. This chain connects TRBV30 to TRBJ2-3; tentative D call: TRBD1 (5 bases). The CDR3 has 14 amino acids. Germline lookup yields CDR1 GTSNPN and CDR2 SVGIG (reference sequence). Trimming took off 4 bases at V and 0 bases at J, with 11 bases between the two ends. The complete variable domain, with remaining parts taken from reference TRBV30 and TRBJ2-3, reads SQTIHQWPATLVQPVGSPLSLECTVEGTSNPNLYWYRQAAGRGLQLLFYSVGIGQISSEVPQNLSASRPQDRQFILSSKKLLLSDSGFYLCAWNPGLSTDTQYFGPGTRLTVL.

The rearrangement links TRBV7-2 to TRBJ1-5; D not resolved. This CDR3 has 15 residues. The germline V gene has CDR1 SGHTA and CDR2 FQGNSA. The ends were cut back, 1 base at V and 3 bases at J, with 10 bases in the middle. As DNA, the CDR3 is TGTGCCAGCAGCTTAGTGGGTCAGGACAATCAGCCCCAGCATTTT. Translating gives CASSLVGQDNQPQHF.

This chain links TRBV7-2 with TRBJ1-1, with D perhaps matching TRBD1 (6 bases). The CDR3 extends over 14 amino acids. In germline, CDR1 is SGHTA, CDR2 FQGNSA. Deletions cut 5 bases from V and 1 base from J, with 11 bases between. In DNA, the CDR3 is TGTGCCAGCAGCACGCGGACAGAGAACACTGAAGCTTTCTTT. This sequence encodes CASSTRTENTEAFF.

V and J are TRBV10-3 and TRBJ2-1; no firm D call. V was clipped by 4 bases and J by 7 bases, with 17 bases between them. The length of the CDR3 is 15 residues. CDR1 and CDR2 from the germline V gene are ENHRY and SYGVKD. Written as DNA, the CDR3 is TGTGCCATCAGTGCAAATATCGGGTTTGTGAATGAGCAGTTCTTC. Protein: CAISANIGFVNEQFF.

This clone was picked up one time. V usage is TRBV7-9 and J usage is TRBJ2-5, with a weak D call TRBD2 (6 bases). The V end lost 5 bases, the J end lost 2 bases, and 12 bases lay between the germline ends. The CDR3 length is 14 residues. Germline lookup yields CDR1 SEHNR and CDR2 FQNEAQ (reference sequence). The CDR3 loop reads CASSGERGQETQYF. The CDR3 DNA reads TGTGCCAGCAGCGGTGAACGGGGGCAAGAGACCCAGTACTTC.

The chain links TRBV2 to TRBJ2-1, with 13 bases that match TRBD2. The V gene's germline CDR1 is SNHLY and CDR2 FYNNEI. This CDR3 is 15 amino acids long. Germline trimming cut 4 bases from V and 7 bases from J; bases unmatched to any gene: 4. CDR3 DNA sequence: TGTGCCAGCAGTGGGGGACTAGCGGGAATGAATGAGCAGTTCTTC. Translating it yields CASSGGLAGMNEQFF.

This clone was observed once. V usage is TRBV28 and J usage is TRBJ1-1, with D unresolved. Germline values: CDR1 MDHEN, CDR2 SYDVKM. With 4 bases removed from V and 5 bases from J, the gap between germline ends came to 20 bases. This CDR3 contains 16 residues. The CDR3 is CASSSALEAGGTEAFF. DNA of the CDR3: TGTGCCAGCAGTTCAGCCCTAGAGGCCGGAGGGACTGAAGCTTTCTTT. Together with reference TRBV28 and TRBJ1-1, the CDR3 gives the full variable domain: DVKVTQSSRYLVKRTGEKVFLECVQDMDHENMFWYRQDPGLGLRLIYFSYDVKMKEKGDIPEGYSVSREKKERFSLILESASTNQTSMYLCASSSALEAGGTEAFFGQGTRLTVV.

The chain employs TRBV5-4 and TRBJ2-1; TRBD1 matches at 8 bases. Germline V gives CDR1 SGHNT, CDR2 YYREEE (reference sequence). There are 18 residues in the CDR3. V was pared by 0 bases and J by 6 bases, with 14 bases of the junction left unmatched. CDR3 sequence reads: CASSLVFEQGAVSNEQFF. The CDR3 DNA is TGTGCCAGCAGCTTGGTTTTCGAGCAGGGGGCCGTATCCAATGAGCAGTTCTTC. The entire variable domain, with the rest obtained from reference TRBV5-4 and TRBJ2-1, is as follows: ETGVTQSPTHLIKTRGQQVTLRCSSQSGHNTVSWYQQALGQGPQFIFQYYREEENGRGNFPPRFSGLQFPNYSSELNVNALELDDSALYLCASSLVFEQGAVSNEQFFGPGTRLTVL.

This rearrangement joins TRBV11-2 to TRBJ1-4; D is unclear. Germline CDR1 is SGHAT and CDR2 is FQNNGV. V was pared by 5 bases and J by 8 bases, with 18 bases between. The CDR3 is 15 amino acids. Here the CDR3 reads CASSRGPWPHEKLFF. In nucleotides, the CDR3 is TGTGCCAGCAGCCGAGGCCCCTGGCCCCACGAAAAACTGTTTTTT.

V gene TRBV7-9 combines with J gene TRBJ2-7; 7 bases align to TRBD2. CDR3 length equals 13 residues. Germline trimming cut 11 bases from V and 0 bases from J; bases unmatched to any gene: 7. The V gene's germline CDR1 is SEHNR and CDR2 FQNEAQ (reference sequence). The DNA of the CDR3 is TGTGCCGCAGGGCTAGCGGACTCCTACGAGCAGTACTTC. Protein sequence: CAAGLADSYEQYF.

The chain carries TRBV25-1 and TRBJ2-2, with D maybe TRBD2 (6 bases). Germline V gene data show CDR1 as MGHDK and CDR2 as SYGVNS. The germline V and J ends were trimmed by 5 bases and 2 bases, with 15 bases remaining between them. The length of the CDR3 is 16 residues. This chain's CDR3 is CASSPMVGGNTGELFF. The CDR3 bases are TGTGCCAGCAGTCCCATGGTGGGGGGAAACACCGGGGAGCTGTTTTTT.

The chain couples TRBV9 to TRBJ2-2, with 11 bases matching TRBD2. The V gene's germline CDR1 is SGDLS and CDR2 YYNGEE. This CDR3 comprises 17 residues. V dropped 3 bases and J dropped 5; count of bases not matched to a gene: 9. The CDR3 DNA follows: TGTGCCAGCAGCGCCACTGCCGGGACTAGCGGTACCGGGGAGCTGTTTTTT. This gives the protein CASSATAGTSGTGELFF.

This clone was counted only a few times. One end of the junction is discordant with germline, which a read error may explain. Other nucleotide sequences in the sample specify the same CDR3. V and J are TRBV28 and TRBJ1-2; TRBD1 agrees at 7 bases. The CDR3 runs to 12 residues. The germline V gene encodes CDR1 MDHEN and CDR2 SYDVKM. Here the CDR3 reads CATWDRYYGYTF. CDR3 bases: TGTGCCACCTGGGACAGATACTATGGCTACACATTC.

The chain's CDR3 is CAINSGRKGTYEQYF. The CDR3 coding sequence is TGTGCCATCAATTCTGGTAGGAAGGGGACCTACGAGCAGTACTTC. J is TRBJ2-7 and V is TRBV10-3; D is perhaps TRBD1 (5 bases). The V and J ends lost 7 bases and 2 bases respectively, with 18 bases between them. CDR1 is ENHRY and CDR2 is SYGVKD in the germline V gene. The CDR3 contains 15 residues.

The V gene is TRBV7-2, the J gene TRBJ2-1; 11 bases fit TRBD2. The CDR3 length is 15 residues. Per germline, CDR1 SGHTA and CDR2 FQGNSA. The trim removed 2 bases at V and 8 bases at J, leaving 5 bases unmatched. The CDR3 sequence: CASSLSLAGVDEQFF. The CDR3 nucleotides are TGTGCCAGCAGCTTATCACTAGCGGGAGTTGATGAGCAGTTCTTC.

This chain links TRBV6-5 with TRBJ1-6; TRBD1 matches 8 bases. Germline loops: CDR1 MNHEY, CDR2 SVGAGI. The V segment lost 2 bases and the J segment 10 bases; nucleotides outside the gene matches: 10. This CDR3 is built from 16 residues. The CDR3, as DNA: TGTGCCAGCAGTTACGACGGACAGGGATTTTCCTCACCCCTCCACTTT. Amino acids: CASSYDGQGFSSPLHF.

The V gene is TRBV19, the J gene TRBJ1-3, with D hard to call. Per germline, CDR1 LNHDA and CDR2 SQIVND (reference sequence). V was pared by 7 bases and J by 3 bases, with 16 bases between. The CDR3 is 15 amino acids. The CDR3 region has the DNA TGTGCCAGTACCTCCATCGGTACGAATGGAAACACCATATATTTT. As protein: CASTSIGTNGNTIYF. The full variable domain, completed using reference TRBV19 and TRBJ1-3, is DGGITQSPKYLFRKEGQNVTLSCEQNLNHDAMYWYRQDPGQGLRLIYYSQIVNDFQKGDIAEGYSVSREKKESFPLTVTSAQKNPTAFYLCASTSIGTNGNTIYFGEGSWLTVV.

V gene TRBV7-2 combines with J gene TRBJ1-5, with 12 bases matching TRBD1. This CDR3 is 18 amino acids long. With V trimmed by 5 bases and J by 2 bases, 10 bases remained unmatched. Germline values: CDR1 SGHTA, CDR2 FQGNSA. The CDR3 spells CASSRRDRGQRGNQPQHF. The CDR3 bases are TGTGCCAGCAGCCGTCGGGACAGGGGGCAACGGGGCAATCAGCCCCAGCATTTT.

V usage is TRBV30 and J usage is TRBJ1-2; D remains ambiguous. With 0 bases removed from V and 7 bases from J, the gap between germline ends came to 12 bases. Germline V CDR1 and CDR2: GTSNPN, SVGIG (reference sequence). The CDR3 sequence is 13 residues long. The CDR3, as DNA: TGTGCCTGGAGTGTACTGGGAGGGTCTGGCTACACCTTC. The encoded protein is CAWSVLGGSGYTF.

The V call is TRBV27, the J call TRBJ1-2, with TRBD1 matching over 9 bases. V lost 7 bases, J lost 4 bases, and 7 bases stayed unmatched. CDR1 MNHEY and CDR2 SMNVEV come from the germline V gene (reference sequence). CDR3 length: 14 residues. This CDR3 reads CASKLGQGPYGYTF. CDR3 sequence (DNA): TGTGCCAGCAAACTGGGACAGGGACCCTATGGCTACACCTTC.

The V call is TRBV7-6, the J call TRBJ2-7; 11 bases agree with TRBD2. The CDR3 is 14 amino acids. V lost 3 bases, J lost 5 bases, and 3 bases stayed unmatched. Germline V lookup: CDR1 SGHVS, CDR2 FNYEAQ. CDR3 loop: CASSFTSGGHEQYF. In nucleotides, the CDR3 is TGTGCCAGCAGCTTTACTAGCGGGGGCCACGAGCAGTACTTC.